This T cell receptor beta chain was obtained from a study of blood T cell repertoires in COVID-19 (dated by TCRdb to the early 2020s). About the investigation overall: Collaborator samples came from the United States, Italy and Spain and covered acute and convalescent phases of COVID-19. The prospective study material was composed of cDNA or gDNA derived from T cells, B-cell-depleted T cells, or PBMCs. Deeply sampled blood TCRbeta repertoires from subjects exposed to, actively infected with, or recovered from COVID-19 were included in the dataset. The repertoires were released in a freely available public database meant as a resource for research on the immune response to SARS-CoV-2. The samples were drawn from the first 160 participants of the ongoing ImmuneRACE study and from about 1,200 subjects provided by 6 global collaborators. The sample metadata nearly always contained a de-identified subject ID, COVID-19 status, age in years and sex. Where available, HLA class I and class II types were taken from metadata supplied by the sample provider and were not determined by assay-based typing.

Overall study outcomes, separate from this receptor: The amount of clinical and demographic metadata varied by source and participant and was provided uncurated.

Worth noting for this clone: Its specific antigen is unknown. No base qualities exist here, and no much larger clone lies one base off it.

TCRbeta CDR3 regions were amplified from genomic DNA using the immunoSEQ Assay, a bias-controlled multiplex PCR. The source study handled its data this way. The number of nucleated cells in each sample was estimated from the amplification of reference gene primers within the assay. Sequence reads were collapsed and filtered to measure the absolute abundance of every unique TCRbeta CDR3 rearrangement. For each sample, productive Simpson clonality was calculated as the square root of Simpson's diversity index over productive rearrangements. TCRdb limited this immuneACCESS table to in-frame rearrangements with V and J called. A share of clones is missing; checked studies link under half to unresolved V genes, and the rest is unexplained. V and J calls plus clone size are reproduced from that table; the DNA served to infer D and trimming. For this sample there are hundreds of thousands of clones; 90% to 95% appear just once. The ten most abundant clones make up approximately 1.9% of the sample.

From a lookup of the germline V gene (reference sequence), CDR1 and CDR2 are LNHDA and SQIVND. Measured from the cysteine to the phenylalanine, the CDR3 is 16 residues long. Of the read, only the CDR3 DNA is kept; its 48 bases are in frame from base 1. V is pruned by 6 bases and J by 9 bases, leaving 15 bases of the junction without a gene match. In the prospective study, participants were 18 to 89 years old, resided in about two dozen geographic areas of the United States, and were enrolled through a virtual design. In the prospective study, cohorts were assigned on the basis of participant-reported clinical history obtained from a screening survey and a study questionnaire. Recovered participants in ImmuneRACE Cohort 3 were defined by two consecutive negative NP/OP PCR tests, clearance by a healthcare professional, or resolution of symptoms. Each participant in the prospective study had whole blood, serum and a nasopharyngeal or oropharyngeal swab collected by mobile phlebotomists. Prospective study participants could optionally give additional blood draws and questionnaires over an approximately two-month period. Before DNA extraction, blood samples from the prospective study were shipped at room temperature or frozen.

The sequenced material came from PBMCs or T cells enriched from blood (not recorded which). The clonotype comes from a woman younger than 30 who had recovered from COVID-19. This receptor chain uses TRBV19 and TRBJ1-5; 9 central nucleotides agree with TRBD1. DNA sequence: TGTGCCAGTAGCAGTAAGGGAGGACAGGGGATCGGGCCCCAGCATTTT. It codes for CASSSKGGQGIGPQHF.